A selection of T cell receptor beta chains follows, all from one sample in a study of blood T cell repertoires in COVID-19. Here immunoSEQ multiplex PCR was the method, and the copy in TCRdb shows in-frame clones only, minus some. The data contain some 32,000 clones, more than 75% of them singletons. Sequencing was performed on peripheral blood. These receptors came from a man aged 55 to 69 with active COVID-19. CDR3s include the opening cysteine and the closing phenylalanine or tryptophan. For some rows the clone size is stated as once, few or many, or as a class when expanded; others skip it.

J,size,V,CDR3
TRBJ2-7,-,TRBV15,CATSRELRSPEQYF
TRBJ2-3,-,TRBV7-2,CASSQGTSGGGNTQYF
TRBJ2-2,-,TRBV11-2,CASSLRGRTGELFF
TRBJ2-1,-,TRBV19,CASSTGQGNYNEQFF
TRBJ1-3,-,TRBV5-8,CASSIPGVSGNTIYF
TRBJ2-7,-,TRBV19,CASSTLAGGPRNYEQYF
TRBJ2-1,-,TRBV3-1/TRBV3-2,CASSQVGNEQFF
TRBJ1-2,-,TRBV10-3,CAISESNLGGDGYTF
TRBJ1-5,few,TRBV4-1,CASSPGGSHQPQHF
TRBJ2-3,-,TRBV7-9,CASSLASTGTASTDTQYF
TRBJ2-1,-,TRBV9,CASSVAGRGDEQFF
TRBJ2-1,once,TRBV7-3,CASSLTLGGGGNEQFF
TRBJ2-2,-,TRBV6-1,CASSDWGLGGGELFF
TRBJ2-2,-,TRBV11-2,CASSLIQGANTGELFF
TRBJ2-7,-,TRBV7-2,CASSLAGGEQYF
TRBJ2-7,few,TRBV6-2/TRBV6-3,CASSKRTGGDEQYF
TRBJ2-7,once,TRBV28,CASSLGQGAHEQYF
TRBJ1-1,-,TRBV11-3,CASSLVRGTEAFF
TRBJ2-3,-,TRBV5-1,CASKRTGDFRGDTQYF
TRBJ2-7,-,TRBV19,CASSIGVGGSGYYEQYF
TRBJ2-3,-,TRBV6-2/TRBV6-3,CASSYGAGTDTQYF
TRBJ1-2,-,TRBV19,CASNSRQGANYGYTF
TRBJ2-3,-,TRBV7-2,CASSALGGDSTDTQYF
TRBJ2-2,-,TRBV5-1,CASSLAISGRITGELFF
TRBJ2-3,-,TRBV18,CASSPSLAGGIDTQYF
TRBJ2-1,-,TRBV6-5,CASSYSQGLEQFF
TRBJ1-1,-,TRBV7-8,CASSLQGNTEAFF
TRBJ1-2,-,TRBV3-1/TRBV3-2,CASRDINYGYTF
TRBJ2-7,few,TRBV6-5,CASKGRGTYEQYF
TRBJ1-1,-,TRBV7-2,CASSLEGRGTEAFF
TRBJ1-1,-,TRBV7-9,CASSLRGGGYTEAFF
TRBJ2-5,-,TRBV30,CAWSRGLAGEETQYF
TRBJ2-3,-,TRBV15,CATSRRTGTDTQYF
TRBJ2-6,-,TRBV3-1/TRBV3-2,CASSPRTGDSGANVLTF
TRBJ2-2,-,TRBV19,CASSPGLAWGTGELFF
TRBJ2-6,large,TRBV2,CASKSQRSGANVLTF
TRBJ2-7,-,TRBV3-1/TRBV3-2,CASSPQTAYEQYF
TRBJ2-1,-,TRBV19,CASSPGRGASYNEQFF
TRBJ1-1,-,TRBV6-5,CASRTGDFTEAFF
TRBJ2-6,-,TRBV13,CASSGKSGANVLTF
TRBJ1-4,-,TRBV30,CAWRALVCRGHEKLFF
TRBJ2-1,-,TRBV18,CASSPRDRDRSEQFF
TRBJ2-2,-,TRBV19,CASTTGTANTGELFF
TRBJ2-2,-,TRBV4-1,CASSQDRASTGELFF
TRBJ2-5,-,TRBV19,CASSSTDRAKTQYF
TRBJ2-3,-,TRBV5-1,CASSLATVTSTDTQYF
TRBJ2-1,-,TRBV6-2/TRBV6-3,CASSREPNNEQFF
TRBJ1-6,-,TRBV30,CAWSRGANSPLHF
TRBJ1-5,-,TRBV29-1,CSVALGPITGSNQPQHF
TRBJ1-5,-,TRBV11-2,CASSLALNQPQHF
TRBJ1-3,-,TRBV5-1,CASSLRGQGSSSGNTIYF
TRBJ1-2,-,TRBV5-1,CASSTTGNSNYGYTF
TRBJ1-5,-,TRBV27,CASSFDRGSNQPQHF
TRBJ1-2,-,TRBV5-4,CASSLIGDYGYTF
TRBJ2-5,-,TRBV7-6,CASSLGDQETQYF
TRBJ2-2,-,TRBV5-6,CASSFIPTLGDTGELFF
TRBJ1-4,-,TRBV6-5,CATSGFSNEKLFF
TRBJ2-2,-,TRBV5-4,CASREGLAGEFGELFF
TRBJ2-5,once,TRBV2,CASSEGRGSGETQYF